A selection of T cell receptor beta chains follows, all from one sample in a study of blood T cell repertoires in COVID-19. The table came from immunoSEQ multiplex PCR; TCRdb's copy has only in-frame clones and leaves some out. The table lists roughly 100,000 clones, roughly 80% of them singletons. Sequenced sample: peripheral blood. The receptor set was obtained from a woman older than 75 with acute or convalescent COVID-19. Each CDR3 is given without its conserved first and last residue. Each record gives: V gene, CDR3 protein.

TRBV27	ASSPWTGGNQPQH
TRBV6-6	ASSPAALIYGYT
TRBV5-1	ASSLGGTGGPYEQY
TRBV6-5	ASSLHGSSGNTIY
TRBV5-1	ASSLADRGREQF
TRBV18	ASSPGQGGRVSQPQH
TRBV1	TSSQGLAAGSCNEQF
TRBV5-8	ASSSFNQPQH
TRBV19	ASNGRGANQPQH
TRBV19	ASSIGGRAYEQY
TRBV29-1	SVPGHNYEQY
TRBV7-2	ASSAHRTPGGELF
TRBV6-5	ASLAGIQLEAF
TRBV5-1	ASSLGDYYGYT
TRBV5-1	ASSLDRAGVRSYEQY
TRBV6-6	ASTHDRADEKLF
TRBV7-8	ASSLSGTGLWADTQY
TRBV28	ASNRGSYNEQF
TRBV27	ASSRGQGNYGYT
TRBV5-1	ASSLFQYQETQY
TRBV7-2	ASSPGLAVYEQY
TRBV19	ASSVFSTGGNQPQH
TRBV29-1	SVRVAAWNEQF
TRBV19	ASSIPGQGARGLF
TRBV19	ASCNGQNNQPQH
TRBV4-1	ASSQEAGRVGGEQF
TRBV18	ASSEGVNTEAF
TRBV20-1	SASLAGRGETQY
TRBV2	ASSAEGRTSTDTQY
TRBV7-9	ASSGETQY
TRBV6-6	ASTKAHRTNTGELF
TRBV4-1	ASSLGQGNGQPQH
TRBV15	ATSRDLGGTEDNEQF
TRBV5-1	ASSPGAQY
TRBV10-2	ASSDQTSGRNYNEQF
TRBV27	ASSMRLPEVTQY
TRBV5-1	ASSEFASYNEQF
TRBV7-2	ASGGFSTEAF
TRBV30	AFTTGARTTDTQY
TRBV4-3	ASSPLSGRDEKLF
TRBV10-2	ASSEIGERGNNEQF
TRBV7-6	ASSRNPSGETQY
TRBV6-2/TRBV6-3	ASSRSAEAF
TRBV30	AWSVNRGTEAF
TRBV28	ASRTGLNANTGELF
TRBV7-2	ASRNMNTEAF
TRBV2	ASRYSPNQPQH
TRBV24-1	ATSDQGYYGYT
TRBV6-1	ASSETFSYNSPLH
TRBV9	ASSVTGMNTEAF
TRBV6-5	ASSQGPNQPQH
TRBV5-8	ASSSSPGPLAEQY
TRBV19	ASSGQNYNEQF
TRBV5-1	ASSFGAYNEQF
TRBV5-1	ASSQGQGAGNEQF